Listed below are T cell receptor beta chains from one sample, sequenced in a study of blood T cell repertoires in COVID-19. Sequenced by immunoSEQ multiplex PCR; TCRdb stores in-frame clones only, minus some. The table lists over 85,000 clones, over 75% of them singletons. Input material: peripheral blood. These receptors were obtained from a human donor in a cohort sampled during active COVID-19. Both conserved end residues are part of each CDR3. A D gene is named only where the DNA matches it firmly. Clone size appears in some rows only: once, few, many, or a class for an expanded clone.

CDR3: CASRELAGVGEQYF; DNA: TGTGCCAGCAGGGAGCTAGCGGGAGTAGGTGAGCAGTACTTC; V: TRBV7-6; J: TRBJ2-7; size: once; D: TRBD2
CDR3: CASRGHGNTEAFF; DNA: TGTGCCAGCAGGGGACACGGGAACACTGAAGCTTTCTTT; V: TRBV7-2; J: TRBJ1-1; size: .; D: .
CDR3: CASSSNSGGWGYTF; DNA: TGTGCCAGCAGCTCCAACTCCGGGGGTTGGGGCTACACCTTC; V: TRBV7-9; J: TRBJ1-2; size: few; D: .
CDR3: CASSEPFSGQADTQYF; DNA: TGTGCCAGCAGTGAACCATTTAGCGGGCAGGCAGATACGCAGTATTTT; V: TRBV2; J: TRBJ2-3; size: .; D: TRBD2
CDR3: CASSPRPFAGQTPEQYF; DNA: TGTGCCAGTAGTCCCCGACCGTTCGCGGGACAGACACCCGAGCAGTACTTC; V: TRBV19; J: TRBJ2-7; size: .; D: .
CDR3: CASSLSPRGEQYF; DNA: TGTGCCAGCAGCTTAAGTCCCCGAGGCGAGCAGTACTTC; V: TRBV7-3; J: TRBJ2-7; size: .; D: .
CDR3: CASTRDSRVFGKQYF; DNA: TGTGCCAGTACCAGGGACAGCCGGGTTTTCGGGAAGCAGTACTTC; V: TRBV19; J: TRBJ2-7; size: .; D: TRBD1
CDR3: CASSEDREIFEQYF; DNA: TGTGCCAGCAGCGAAGACAGGGAAATTTTCGAGCAGTACTTC; V: TRBV5-4; J: TRBJ2-7; size: .; D: TRBD1
CDR3: CASSLSGGGDEQFF; DNA: TGTGCCAGCAGCTTAAGCGGCGGGGGCGATGAGCAGTTCTTC; V: TRBV7-7; J: TRBJ2-1; size: .; D: .
CDR3: CASIKQVPPNYGYTF; DNA: TGTGCCAGCATCAAACAGGTCCCCCCTAACTATGGCTACACCTTC; V: TRBV2; J: TRBJ1-2; size: .; D: .
CDR3: CASSLYREFGNQPQHF; DNA: TGTGCCAGCAGTCTATACAGGGAATTTGGCAATCAGCCCCAGCATTTT; V: TRBV6-2/TRBV6-3; J: TRBJ1-5; size: .; D: .
CDR3: CASSLVIDYEQYF; DNA: TGTGCCAGCAGCTTGGTGATAGATTACGAGCAGTACTTC; V: TRBV5-6; J: TRBJ2-7; size: .; D: .
CDR3: CASSGRGRGEQFF; DNA: TGTGCCAGCAGCGGGCGAGGCCGAGGGGAGCAGTTCTTC; V: TRBV5-6; J: TRBJ2-1; size: few; D: .
CDR3: CAASGGAGNQPQHF; DNA: TGTGCCGCCTCCGGAGGCGCCGGCAATCAGCCCCAGCATTTT; V: TRBV6-5; J: TRBJ1-5; size: .; D: .
CDR3: CATSSRSEGNYEQYF; DNA: TGTGCCACCAGCAGCCGTAGTGAGGGCAACTACGAGCAGTACTTC; V: TRBV15; J: TRBJ2-7; size: .; D: .
CDR3: CASSRGGGLNTEAFF; DNA: TGTGCCAGCTCACGAGGGGGCGGGTTGAACACTGAAGCTTTCTTT; V: TRBV18; J: TRBJ1-1; size: .; D: TRBD1
CDR3: CAIRDLQGYGYTF; DNA: TGTGCCATCAGGGACTTACAGGGCTATGGCTACACCTTC; V: TRBV10-3; J: TRBJ1-2; size: .; D: .
CDR3: CASSPMPAGGSSEQFF; DNA: TGTGCCAGCAGCCCCATGCCAGCGGGAGGGAGTTCAGAGCAGTTCTTC; V: TRBV7-2; J: TRBJ2-1; size: .; D: TRBD2
CDR3: CASRDRGGSYEQYF; DNA: TGTGCCAGCAGAGACAGGGGGGGTTCCTACGAGCAGTACTTC; V: TRBV2; J: TRBJ2-7; size: once; D: TRBD1
CDR3: CASSLMSGRPNEQYF; DNA: TGTGCCAGCAGCTTAATGAGCGGGAGGCCCAACGAGCAGTACTTC; V: TRBV7-2; J: TRBJ2-7; size: .; D: TRBD2
CDR3: CASSLARHANSPLHF; DNA: TGTGCCAGCAGCTTAGCGCGACACGCTAATTCACCCCTCCACTTT; V: TRBV7-2; J: TRBJ1-6; size: .; D: .
CDR3: CASSFSGSPYNEQFF; DNA: TGTGCCAGCAGCTTTAGCGGGAGCCCCTACAATGAGCAGTTCTTC; V: TRBV7-2; J: TRBJ2-1; size: .; D: TRBD2
CDR3: CASSDLAGGPRETQYF; DNA: TGCGCCAGCAGCGATCTAGCGGGAGGGCCTCGGGAGACCCAGTACTTC; V: TRBV4-1; J: TRBJ2-5; size: .; D: TRBD2
CDR3: CASSLAQEETQYF; DNA: TGCGCCAGCAGCTTGGCCCAGGAAGAGACCCAGTACTTC; V: TRBV5-1; J: TRBJ2-5; size: .; D: .
CDR3: CASSGGVPYEQYF; DNA: TGTGCCAGCTCAGGGGGGGTCCCCTACGAGCAGTACTTC; V: TRBV18; J: TRBJ2-7; size: once; D: TRBD2
CDR3: CAISEEGQGISEAFF; DNA: TGTGCCATCAGTGAGGAAGGACAGGGTATCTCTGAAGCTTTCTTT; V: TRBV10-3; J: TRBJ1-1; size: .; D: TRBD1
CDR3: CSASYGTRYEQYF; DNA: TGCAGTGCTAGTTACGGGACTCGGTACGAGCAGTACTTC; V: TRBV20-1; J: TRBJ2-7; size: few; D: .
CDR3: CASSDNPMVGAPDGYTF; DNA: TGTGCCAGCAGCGATAATCCCATGGTTGGGGCCCCGGATGGCTACACCTTC; V: TRBV9; J: TRBJ1-2; size: once; D: .
CDR3: CASSQDYDGALNYGYTF; DNA: TGCGCCAGCAGCCAGGACTATGACGGGGCCCTTAACTATGGCTACACCTTC; V: TRBV4-3; J: TRBJ1-2; size: .; D: .
CDR3: CASRDRGQETQYF; DNA: TGTGCCAGCCGCGACAGGGGGCAAGAGACCCAGTACTTC; V: TRBV5-8; J: TRBJ2-5; size: .; D: TRBD1
CDR3: CASSFSASLGANVLTF; DNA: TGTGCCAGCAGTTTTAGCGCCTCGCTCGGGGCCAACGTCCTGACTTTC; V: TRBV5-4; J: TRBJ2-6; size: .; D: .
CDR3: CASSPGGGANEKLFF; DNA: TGTGCCAGCAGCCCGGGCGGGGGCGCAAATGAAAAACTGTTTTTT; V: TRBV7-9; J: TRBJ1-4; size: .; D: .
CDR3: CASSLTSALTDTQYF; DNA: TGTGCCAGCAGCTTAACTAGCGCGCTCACAGATACGCAGTATTTT; V: TRBV11-1; J: TRBJ2-3; size: .; D: TRBD2
CDR3: CASSFSGSSSYNEQFF; DNA: TGCGCCAGCAGCTTTAGCGGGAGCAGCTCCTACAATGAGCAGTTCTTC; V: TRBV5-1; J: TRBJ2-1; size: once; D: TRBD2
CDR3: CATSREVSGNQPQHF; DNA: TGTGCCACCAGCAGAGAGGTTAGCGGCAATCAGCCCCAGCATTTT; V: TRBV15; J: TRBJ1-5; size: .; D: .
CDR3: CASGLTGYEQYF; DNA: TGTGCCAGCGGGCTAACAGGTTACGAGCAGTACTTC; V: TRBV12-3/TRBV12-4; J: TRBJ2-7; size: .; D: .
CDR3: CASFVGVGDTQYF; DNA: TGTGCCAGCTTTGTAGGGGTAGGGGATACGCAGTATTTT; V: TRBV12-3/TRBV12-4; J: TRBJ2-3; size: .; D: .
CDR3: CAIRGGEIGYTF; DNA: TGTGCCATCAGGGGGGGGGAAATTGGCTACACCTTC; V: TRBV10-3; J: TRBJ1-2; size: .; D: .
CDR3: CASSDLGGRWEQYF; DNA: TGTGCCAGCAGTGACCTTGGCGGAAGGTGGGAGCAGTACTTC; V: TRBV2; J: TRBJ2-7; size: many; D: .
CDR3: CASSRASGYNEQFF; DNA: TGTGCCAGTAGTAGGGCTAGCGGATACAATGAGCAGTTCTTC; V: TRBV19; J: TRBJ2-1; size: .; D: TRBD2
CDR3: CASSQTRQGTGELFF; DNA: TGTGCCAGCTCACAAACCCGACAGGGAACCGGGGAGCTGTTTTTT; V: TRBV18; J: TRBJ2-2; size: .; D: TRBD1
CDR3: CASSQETAGTQYF; DNA: TGTGCCAGCAGCCAAGAAACGGCGGGAACCCAGTACTTC; V: TRBV12-3/TRBV12-4; J: TRBJ2-5; size: .; D: .
CDR3: CASSLKGLAGVYEQYF; DNA: TGTGCCAGCAGCTTGAAAGGACTAGCGGGAGTTTACGAGCAGTACTTC; V: TRBV5-4; J: TRBJ2-7; size: .; D: TRBD2
CDR3: CASSLGTLGSGANVLTF; DNA: TGTGCCAGCAGCCTGGGGACTTTAGGCTCTGGGGCCAACGTCCTGACTTTC; V: TRBV7-9; J: TRBJ2-6; size: .; D: .
CDR3: CASSFRTGSSMNEQFF; DNA: TGTGCCAGCAGCTTTCGGACAGGGTCTTCAATGAATGAGCAGTTCTTC; V: TRBV11-2; J: TRBJ2-1; size: .; D: TRBD1
CDR3: CASSFWREGIGGANVLTF; DNA: TGTGCCAGCAGTTTTTGGAGGGAGGGAATTGGGGGGGCCAACGTCCTGACTTTC; V: TRBV28; J: TRBJ2-6; size: .; D: TRBD2
CDR3: CASSQDIIEGGLAGVVRDTQYF; DNA: TGTGCCAGCAGCCAAGATATAATAGAAGGGGGACTAGCGGGAGTGGTGAGGGATACGCAGTATTTT; V: TRBV3-1/TRBV3-2; J: TRBJ2-3; size: .; D: TRBD2
CDR3: CASSLAGGYRYF; DNA: TGTGCCAGCAGCTTGGCCGGAGGGTATCGGTACTTC; V: TRBV5-5; J: TRBJ2-7; size: .; D: .
CDR3: CASSLAGRGKTEAFF; DNA: TGTGCCAGCAGCTTAGCGGGCAGGGGGAAGACTGAAGCTTTCTTT; V: TRBV7-2; J: TRBJ1-1; size: .; D: TRBD1
CDR3: CASSIRGLAGVPHNEQFF; DNA: TGTGCCAGTAGTATACGGGGACTAGCGGGAGTACCCCACAATGAGCAGTTCTTC; V: TRBV19; J: TRBJ2-1; size: few; D: TRBD2
CDR3: CSAEQGAHVDTQYF; DNA: TGCAGCGCTGAACAGGGGGCGCATGTAGATACGCAGTATTTT; V: TRBV29-1; J: TRBJ2-3; size: .; D: TRBD1
CDR3: CASSLVQSSYEQYF; DNA: TGCGCCAGCAGCTTGGTACAGTCGTCCTACGAGCAGTACTTC; V: TRBV5-1; J: TRBJ2-7; size: .; D: .
CDR3: CASSLTDRLKGYTF; DNA: TGTGCCAGCAGCCTAACGGACAGACTCAAAGGCTACACCTTC; V: TRBV14; J: TRBJ1-2; size: .; D: .